This T cell receptor (beta chain) was captured by sequencing in a study of T cell repertoires in cytomegalovirus infection. Background on the study: Public TCR beta signatures provided an indication of both CMV infection and a matching HLA type.

As concerns this clonotype: Its target is not known. A much larger clone differs from this one at a single base, so this may be a read error.

This CDR3 comprises 13 residues. Germline V gene lookup returns CDR1 SGHNT and CDR2 YYREEE (reference sequence). Study results and caveats: Frequencies of public TCR beta families were cumulated, and this identified carriers of CMV plus the relevant HLA. HLA-C-restricted CMV clonotypes gave the most frequent clonotype in two of eight donors.

TCRdb itself ran the reads through MiXCR, one entry per CDR3 protein. Of roughly 320,000 distinct CDR3 sequences listed, roughly a tenth are singletons. The chain has TRBV5-4 and TRBJ2-1; the D gene could be TRBD1 or TRBD2 (5 bases each). The closer fit of TRBJ2-7 to the DNA end suggests the J call may be wrong. The receptor's source is a human donor in good health (CMV status not recorded). Some clones in this sample may be carry-over from other donors' samples. Source material: PBMCs. CDR3 loop: CASSLFGADEQYF. The DNA of the CDR3 is TGTGCCAGCAGCTTGTTCGGGGCCGATGAGCAGTACTTC.